This T cell receptor (beta chain) is from a study of breast tumors, draining lymph nodes, adjacent tissues. The junction had 8 bases not matched to a gene; V was cut back by 2 bases and J by 9 bases. The CDR3 consists of 14 residues. CDR1 and CDR2 (germline): SGHTA, FQGTGA. Study-wide results and limits: Tumor repertoires ranked between lymph nodes and nontumor tissue in diversity, with V and J gene preferences.

The lymph nodes were axillary draining lymph nodes from breast cancer patients. Points on this clonotype: Its antigen remains unidentified. The CDR3 end shows no conserved phenylalanine or tryptophan, and so a read error is likely.

TCRdb ran MiXCR on the multiplex PCR reads and lists one entry per CDR3 protein. The sample includes about 110,000 distinct CDR3 sequences, around 30% of them seen just once. The receptor was derived from a female donor with breast cancer. Some clones in this sample may be carry-over from other donors' samples. This sequence joins TRBV7-3 and TRBJ2-5; TRBD2 matches at 8 bases. The sequencing sample was made of axillary lymph node tissue. The CDR3 loop reads CASSLDGGRGAQYL. The CDR3 bases are TGTGCCAGCAGCTTAGATGGAGGGCGGGGGGCCCAGTACCTC.